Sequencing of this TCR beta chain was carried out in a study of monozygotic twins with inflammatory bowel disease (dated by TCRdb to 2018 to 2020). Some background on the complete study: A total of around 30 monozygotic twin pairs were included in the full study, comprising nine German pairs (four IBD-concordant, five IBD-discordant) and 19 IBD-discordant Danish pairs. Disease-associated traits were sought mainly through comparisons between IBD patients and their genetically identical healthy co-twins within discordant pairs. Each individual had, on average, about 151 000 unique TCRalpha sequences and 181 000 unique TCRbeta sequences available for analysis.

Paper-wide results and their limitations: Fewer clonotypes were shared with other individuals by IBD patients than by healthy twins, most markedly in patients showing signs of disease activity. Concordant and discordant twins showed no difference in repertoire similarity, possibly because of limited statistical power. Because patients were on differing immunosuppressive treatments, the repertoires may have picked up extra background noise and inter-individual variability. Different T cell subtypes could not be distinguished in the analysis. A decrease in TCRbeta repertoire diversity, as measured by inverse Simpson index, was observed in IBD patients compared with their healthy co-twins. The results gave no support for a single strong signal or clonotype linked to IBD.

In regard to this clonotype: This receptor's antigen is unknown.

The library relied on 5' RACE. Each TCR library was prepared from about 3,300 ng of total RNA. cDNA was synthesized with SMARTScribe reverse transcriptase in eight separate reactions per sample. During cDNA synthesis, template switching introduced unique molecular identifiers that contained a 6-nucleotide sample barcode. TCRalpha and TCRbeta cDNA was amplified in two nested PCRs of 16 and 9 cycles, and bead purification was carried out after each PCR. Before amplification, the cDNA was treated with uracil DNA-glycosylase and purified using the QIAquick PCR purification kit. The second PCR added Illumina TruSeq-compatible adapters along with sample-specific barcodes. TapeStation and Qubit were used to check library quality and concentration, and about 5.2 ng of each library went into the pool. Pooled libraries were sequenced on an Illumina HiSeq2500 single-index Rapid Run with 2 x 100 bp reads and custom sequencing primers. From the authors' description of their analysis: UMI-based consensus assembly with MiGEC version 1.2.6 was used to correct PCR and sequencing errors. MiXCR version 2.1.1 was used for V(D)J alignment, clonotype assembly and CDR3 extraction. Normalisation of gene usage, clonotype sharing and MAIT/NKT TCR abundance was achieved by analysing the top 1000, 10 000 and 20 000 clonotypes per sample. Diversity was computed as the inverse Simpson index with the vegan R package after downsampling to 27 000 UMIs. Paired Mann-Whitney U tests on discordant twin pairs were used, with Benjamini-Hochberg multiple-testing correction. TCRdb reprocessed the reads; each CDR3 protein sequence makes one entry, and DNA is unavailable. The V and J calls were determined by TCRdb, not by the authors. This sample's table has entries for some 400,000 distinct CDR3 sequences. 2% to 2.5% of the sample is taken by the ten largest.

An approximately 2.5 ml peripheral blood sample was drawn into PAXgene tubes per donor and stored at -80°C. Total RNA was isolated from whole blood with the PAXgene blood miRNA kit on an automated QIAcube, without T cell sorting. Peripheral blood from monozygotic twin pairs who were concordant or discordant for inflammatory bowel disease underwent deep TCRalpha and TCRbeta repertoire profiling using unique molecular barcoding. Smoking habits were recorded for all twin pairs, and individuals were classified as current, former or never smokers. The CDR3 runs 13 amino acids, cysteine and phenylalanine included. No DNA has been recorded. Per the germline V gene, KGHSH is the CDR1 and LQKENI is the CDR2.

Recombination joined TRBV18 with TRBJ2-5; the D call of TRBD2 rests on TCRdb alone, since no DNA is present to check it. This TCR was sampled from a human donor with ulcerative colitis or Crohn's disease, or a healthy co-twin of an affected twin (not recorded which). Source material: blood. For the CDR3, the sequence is CASSPLLQETQYF.